This T cell receptor beta chain was recorded in a study of cytomegalovirus exposure and HLA in healthy donors. Study at large: As released early, the data held roughly 85 million unique TCRs from HLA-typed donors.

The length of the CDR3 is 15 residues. CDR1 is GTSNPN and CDR2 is SVGIG in the germline V gene (reference sequence). Trimming took 1 base from V and 7 from J; bases not matched to a gene: 4. A multiplex PCR was run with 60 Vbeta primers and 13 Jbeta primers. The assay was immunoSEQ multiplex PCR, and TCRdb's table has in-frame clones only and misses some. The data show fewer than 180,000 clones, with 55% to 80% seen just once and roughly 6.8% held by the top ten. The chain has TRBV30 and TRBJ2-1; 13 nucleotides line up with TRBD2. The TCR sequence derives from a woman aged 60-75 years in good health and CMV-seropositive. The sequenced sample consisted of PBMCs. The CDR3 DNA reads as TGTGCCTGGAGTGCGGGACTAGCGGGGAGAAATGAGCAGTTCTTC. Translation gives CAWSAGLAGRNEQFF.